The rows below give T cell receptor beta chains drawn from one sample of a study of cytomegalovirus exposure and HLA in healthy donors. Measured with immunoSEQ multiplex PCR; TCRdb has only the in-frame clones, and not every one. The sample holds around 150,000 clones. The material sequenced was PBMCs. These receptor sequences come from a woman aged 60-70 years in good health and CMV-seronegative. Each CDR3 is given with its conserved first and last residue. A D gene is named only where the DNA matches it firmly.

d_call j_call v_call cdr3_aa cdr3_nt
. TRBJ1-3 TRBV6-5 CASSYARGSGNTIYF TGTGCCAGCAGTTATGCCAGGGGCTCTGGAAACACCATATATTTT
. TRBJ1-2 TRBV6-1 CASSEAGRVEYGYTF TGTGCCAGCAGTGAAGCTGGCAGGGTTGAGTATGGCTACACCTTC
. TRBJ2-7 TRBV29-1 CSVDEHEQYF TGCAGCGTTGACGAGCACGAGCAGTACTTC
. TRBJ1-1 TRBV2 CASSASKRGNTEAFF TGTGCCAGCAGTGCATCAAAACGGGGTAACACTGAAGCTTTCTTT
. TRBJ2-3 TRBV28 CASSPLFSTDTQYF TGTGCCAGCAGTCCTCTATTTAGCACAGATACGCAGTATTTT
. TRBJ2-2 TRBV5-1 CASSPQMTGASGELFF TGCGCCAGCAGCCCCCAGATGACGGGAGCAAGCGGGGAGCTGTTTTTT
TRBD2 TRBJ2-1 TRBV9 CASSVGGGAYNEQFF TGTGCCAGCAGCGTAGGCGGGGGGGCCTACAATGAGCAGTTCTTC
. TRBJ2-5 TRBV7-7 CASSRTEWEETQYF TGTGCCAGCAGCCGAACAGAGTGGGAAGAGACCCAGTACTTC
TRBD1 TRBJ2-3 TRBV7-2 CASSRGQVPRPLGTDTQYF TGTGCCAGCAGCCGAGGACAGGTCCCGCGTCCTTTGGGCACAGATACGCAGTATTTT
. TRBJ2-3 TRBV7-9 CASSPGADTQYF TGTGCCAGCAGCCCCGGAGCAGATACGCAGTATTTT
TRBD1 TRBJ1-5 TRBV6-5 CASTPTGEVNQPQHF TGTGCCAGCACCCCGACAGGGGAAGTCAATCAGCCCCAGCATTTT
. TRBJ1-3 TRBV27 CASSSGQTTSGNTIYF TGTGCCAGCAGTTCCGGACAGACAACCTCTGGAAACACCATATATTTT
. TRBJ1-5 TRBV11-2 CASSPTGSNQPQHF TGTGCCAGCAGCCCCACAGGTAGCAATCAGCCCCAGCATTTT
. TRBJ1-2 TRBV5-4 CASSLELGKGYGYTF TGTGCCAGCAGCTTGGAGTTGGGGAAGGGGTATGGCTACACCTTC
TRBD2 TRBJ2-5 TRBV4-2 CASSLGTSGGQETQYF TGTGCCAGCAGCCTCGGGACTAGCGGGGGGCAAGAGACCCAGTACTTC
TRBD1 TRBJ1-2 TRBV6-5 CASSYSIRTGDYGYTF TGTGCCAGCAGTTACTCGATTCGGACAGGGGACTATGGCTACACCTTC
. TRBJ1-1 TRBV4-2 CASSQEGRGTEAFF TGTGCCAGCAGCCAAGAGGGGCGCGGAACTGAAGCTTTCTTT
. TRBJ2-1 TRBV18 CASSKTSPPVLEQFF TGTGCCAGCTCAAAAACTAGCCCCCCGGTTCTAGAGCAGTTCTTC
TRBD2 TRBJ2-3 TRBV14 CASSPGLAADTDTQYF TGTGCCAGCAGCCCCGGACTAGCGGCGGACACAGATACGCAGTATTTT
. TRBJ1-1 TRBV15 CATSPGYTEAFF TGTGCCACCAGCCCAGGATACACTGAAGCTTTCTTT